These T cell receptor beta chains were read from a single sample in a study of CD8 T cells in Susac syndrome. Via MiXCR, TCRdb re-called the immunoSEQ multiplex PCR reads, giving one row per CDR3 protein. The sample consists of about 120,000 distinct CDR3 sequences, roughly 95% of them appearing once. Sample: CD4+ T cells from PBMCs. The source is a human donor with Susac syndrome. Both conserved end residues are part of each CDR3.

J gene | V gene | CDR3 length | CDR3 protein
TRBJ2-1 | TRBV3-1 | 16 | CASSRGAAGRGNEQFF
TRBJ1-4 | TRBV5-4 | 14 | CASSRTGFDEKLFF
TRBJ1-1 | TRBV5-1 | 13 | CASSLAQNTEAFF
TRBJ2-1 | TRBV6-6 | 16 | CASSYPGVSSYNEQFF
TRBJ1-1 | TRBV29-1 | 13 | CSVRSGLFTEAFF
TRBJ2-2 | TRBV18 | 14 | CASSPPRQSGELFF
TRBJ2-5 | TRBV12-3/TRBV12-4 | 16 | CASSLLPGQGKETQYF
TRBJ2-7 | TRBV6-6 | 16 | CASSKAGDASSYEQYF
TRBJ1-1 | TRBV20-1 | 13 | CSSRQGPGTEAFF
TRBJ2-3 | TRBV28 | 16 | CASSLGGTLGPDTQYF
TRBJ2-3 | TRBV9 | 15 | CASSRSGDREDTQYF
TRBJ2-5 | TRBV20-1 | 14 | CSARLQGWQETQYF
TRBJ2-2 | TRBV28 | 15 | CASSLEAANTGELFF
TRBJ1-2 | TRBV20-1 | 12 | CSARETGRGYTF
TRBJ2-1 | TRBV29-1 | 12 | CSVESVYNEQFF
TRBJ2-5 | TRBV11-2 | 15 | CASSLVGGYQETQYF
TRBJ1-5 | TRBV20-1 | 15 | CSASPGQSFNQPQHF
TRBJ1-2 | TRBV4-2 | 16 | CASSQGGTGVQLGYTF
TRBJ2-7 | TRBV5-1 | 15 | CASSLGQRGSYEQYF
TRBJ2-2 | TRBV15 | 15 | CATSRDRGAGGELFF
TRBJ1-2 | TRBV29-1 | 13 | CSVAYDRARGYTF
TRBJ2-5 | TRBV2 | 15 | CASSRRPGQGETQYF
TRBJ2-1 | TRBV5-1 | 16 | CASSGTSGSSYNEQFF
TRBJ1-2 | TRBV7-9 | 14 | CASTWGEFNYGYTF
TRBJ1-2 | TRBV20-1 | 12 | CSASPRTGGYTF
TRBJ2-7 | TRBV19 | 14 | CASSISGTIHEQYF
TRBJ2-3 | TRBV20-1 | 18 | CSARDLLSGGRGSDTQYF
TRBJ1-5 | TRBV15 | 16 | CATSSRDRGYNQPQHF
TRBJ2-5 | TRBV5-4 | 14 | CASSPGQGSETQYF
TRBJ1-1 | TRBV29-1 | 13 | CSAAPQMNTEAFF
TRBJ2-7 | TRBV7-2 | 12 | CASSPNTYEQYF
TRBJ2-5 | TRBV11-2 | 11 | CASAYQETQYF
TRBJ1-2 | TRBV20-1 | 12 | CSARGGANGYTF
TRBJ2-1 | TRBV11-2 | 15 | CASSLEGGSYNEQFF
TRBJ1-2 | TRBV3-1 | 15 | CASSQGQVSSYGYTF
TRBJ2-7 | TRBV3-1 | 13 | CASSHAAVGEQYF
TRBJ1-5 | TRBV18 | 13 | CASGVDSNQPQHF
TRBJ1-1 | TRBV5-1 | 13 | CASSFLVNTEAFF
TRBJ2-2 | TRBV9 | 15 | CASSVAGRPTGELFF
TRBJ2-3 | TRBV30 | 14 | CAWGSGGSTDTQYF
TRBJ1-1 | TRBV7-6 | 15 | CASSSGQGGNTEAFF
TRBJ2-1 | TRBV29-1 | 11 | CSALPANEQFF
TRBJ2-6 | TRBV20-1 | 15 | CSALNPKSGANVLTF
TRBJ2-3 | TRBV6-5 | 15 | CASSYRDYKIDTQYF